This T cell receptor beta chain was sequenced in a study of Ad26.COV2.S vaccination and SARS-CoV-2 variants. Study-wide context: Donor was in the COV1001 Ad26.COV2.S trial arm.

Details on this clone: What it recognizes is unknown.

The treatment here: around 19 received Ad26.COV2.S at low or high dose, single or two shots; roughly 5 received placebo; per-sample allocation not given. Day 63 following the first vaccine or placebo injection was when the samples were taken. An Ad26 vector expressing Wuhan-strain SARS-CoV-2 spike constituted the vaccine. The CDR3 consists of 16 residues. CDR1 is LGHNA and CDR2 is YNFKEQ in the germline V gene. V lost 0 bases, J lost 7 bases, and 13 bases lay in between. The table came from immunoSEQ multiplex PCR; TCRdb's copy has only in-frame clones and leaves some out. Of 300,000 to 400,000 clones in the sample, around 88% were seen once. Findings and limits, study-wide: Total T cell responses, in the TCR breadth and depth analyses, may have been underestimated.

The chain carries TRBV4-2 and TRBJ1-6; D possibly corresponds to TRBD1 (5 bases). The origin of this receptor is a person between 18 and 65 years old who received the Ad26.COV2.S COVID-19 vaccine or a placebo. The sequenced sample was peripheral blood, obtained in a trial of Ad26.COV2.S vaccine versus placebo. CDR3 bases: TGTGCCAGCAGCCAAGAAGTCCAGGGTACAAATTCACCCCTCCACTTT. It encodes CASSQEVQGTNSPLHF.